Shown below are 30 T cell receptor beta chains from a single sample sequenced in a study of cytomegalovirus exposure and HLA in healthy donors. 60 Vbeta and 13 Jbeta primers were used in PCR. The table came from immunoSEQ multiplex PCR; TCRdb's copy has only in-frame clones and leaves some out. The repertoire holds 63,000 or so clones, with around 74% as singletons. Sequenced sample: PBMCs. The receptors originated from a woman in her twenties or thirties in good health and CMV-seropositive.

This chain uses TRBV5-1 with TRBJ2-1, with TRBD2 as a possible D gene (5 bases). This CDR3 has 16 amino acids. The V and J ends lost 4 bases and 2 bases respectively, with 16 bases between them. Germline CDR1 and CDR2: SGHRS and YFSETQ. The CDR3: CASSPIEGSPYNEQFF. The CDR3, as DNA: TGCGCCAGCAGCCCTATCGAAGGGAGCCCCTACAATGAGCAGTTCTTC.

The chain is built from TRBV6-1 and TRBJ1-5, with 9 bases aligning to TRBD1. Germline CDR1 reads MNHNS; CDR2 reads SASEGT. This CDR3 has 14 residues. The V and J ends lost 5 bases and 4 bases, in that order; junction bases with no gene match: 3. DNA for the CDR3: TGTGCCAGCAGTTCACAGGGGGCGAATCAGCCCCAGCATTTT. Translation gives CASSSQGANQPQHF.

The chain employs TRBV7-2 and TRBJ1-3; D unresolved. Trimming removed 6 bases from V and 0 bases from J, with 12 bases in between. CDR3 length equals 15 residues. Germline-derived CDR1 and CDR2 are SGHTA and FQGNSA. The CDR3 DNA is TGTGCCAGCAGTTTTACGGGTGGCTCTGGAAACACCATATATTTT. Translation: CASSFTGGSGNTIYF.

J is TRBJ2-7 and V is TRBV11-2, with D possibly being TRBD1 (5 bases). Trimming took 6 bases from V and 0 from J, leaving 9 bases between them. From germline, CDR1 is SGHAT and CDR2 FQNNGV. The length of the CDR3 is 13 residues. The chain's CDR3 is CASRRTSSYEQYF. CDR3 bases: TGTGCCAGCAGACGGACAAGCTCCTACGAGCAGTACTTC.

The chain joins TRBV29-1 to TRBJ1-1; TRBD1 is a possible D gene (6 bases). This CDR3 has 14 residues. V was trimmed by 7 bases and J by 5 bases, leaving 20 bases between them. Looked up from germline, CDR1 is SQVTM and CDR2 is ANQGSEA. CDR3 nucleotide sequence: TGCAGCGCGGCTCCCGACAGGAGGAGAACTGAAGCTTTCTTT. Translation gives CSAAPDRRRTEAFF.

Note on this clone: The junction departs from the called germline gene at one end, perhaps through a read error. The chain couples TRBV2 to TRBJ1-2; 9 positions agree with TRBD1. Looked up from germline, CDR1 is SNHLY and CDR2 is FYNNEI. The CDR3 runs to 12 residues. CDR3 loop: CASRAGPTGGLF. DNA of the CDR3: TGTGCCAGCAGGGCAGGCCCCACAGGGGGCTTATTC.

V and J are TRBV4-1 and TRBJ2-4; tentatively, D is TRBD2 (5 bases). Trimming cost V 2 bases and J 0 bases, with 11 bases left between them. The CDR3 has 16 residues. Per germline, CDR1 MGHRA and CDR2 YSYEKL. For the CDR3, the DNA is TGCGCCAGCAGCCAACCCGTTGCGGGAGCCAAAAACATTCAGTACTTC. It yields the protein CASSQPVAGAKNIQYF.

This chain connects TRBV14 to TRBJ2-1, with 11 bases matching TRBD2. This CDR3 has 15 residues. Trimming cost V 3 bases and J 7 bases; bases outside gene matches: 5. Germline lookup yields CDR1 SGHDN and CDR2 FVKESK. DNA for the CDR3: TGTGCCAGCAGCCACACTAGCGGGGGCGGGAATGAGCAGTTCTTC. This sequence encodes CASSHTSGGGNEQFF. The full variable domain, rest sourced from reference TRBV14 and TRBJ2-1, is EAGVTQFPSHSVIEKGQTVTLRCDPISGHDNLYWYRRVMGKEIKFLLHFVKESKQDESGMPNNRFLAERTGGTYSTLKVQPAELEDSGVYFCASSHTSGGGNEQFFGPGTRLTVL.

The chain links TRBV28 to TRBJ2-3; TRBD1 is a possible D gene (5 bases). CDR3 size: 16 residues. V lost 4 bases and J lost 4, with 18 bases in between. CDR1 MDHEN and CDR2 SYDVKM come from the germline V gene. Here the CDR3 reads CASSSWTILQADTQYF. CDR3 DNA sequence: TGTGCCAGCAGTTCCTGGACAATTCTCCAGGCAGATACGCAGTATTTT.

The chain has TRBV18 and TRBJ2-2; no clear D. CDR1 KGHSH and CDR2 LQKENI come from the germline V gene. CDR3 size: 13 residues. V shed 1 base and J shed 4 bases, with 4 bases lying between them. In DNA form, the CDR3 reads TGTGCCAGCTCACCACGAGGCACCGGGGAGCTGTTTTTT. Its translation is CASSPRGTGELFF. The full variable domain, its missing parts supplied by reference TRBV18 and TRBJ2-2, is NAGVMQNPRHLVRRRGQEARLRCSPMKGHSHVYWYRQLPEEGLKFMVYLQKENIIDESGMPKERFSAEFPKEGPSILRIQQVVRGDSAAYFCASSPRGTGELFFGEGSRLTVL.

The CDR3 protein is CASSQQPGLAGDYEQYF. The CDR3 coding sequence is TGCGCCAGCAGTCAACAGCCGGGACTAGCGGGCGATTACGAGCAGTACTTC. The chain combines TRBV23-1 with TRBJ2-7, with 12 bases lining up with TRBD2. TRBV23-1 is reported as an ORF; its role is uncertain. V shed 2 bases and J 4 bases; nucleotides not matched to a gene: 9. The CDR3 has 17 residues.

The J gene is TRBJ2-1, the V gene TRBV29-1, with 11 positions matching TRBD2. Germline CDR1 SQVTM, CDR2 ANQGSEA. The CDR3 consists of 15 residues. After removal of 7 bases from V and 3 bases from J, the junction contained 8 bases not matched to a gene. In nucleotides, the CDR3 is TGCAGCGCCCCGTTAGCGGGAGGGAGCTACAATGAGCAGTTCTTC. Its protein product is CSAPLAGGSYNEQFF.

This chain uses TRBV5-8 with TRBJ1-2; D not resolved. The V gene's germline CDR1 is SGHTS and CDR2 YDEGEE. The CDR3 covers 17 residues. V lost 0 bases and J 4 bases, leaving 19 bases between the germline ends. The CDR3 region is CASSLGDVGLVSYGYTF. The CDR3 nucleotides read TGTGCCAGCAGCTTGGGCGACGTCGGGTTGGTCTCCTATGGCTACACCTTC.

The genes are TRBV4-1 and TRBJ1-2; D gene unclear. Germline V gives CDR1 MGHRA, CDR2 YSYEKL. CDR3 length equals 15 residues. Trimming left V 0 bases short and J 1 base short, with 9 bases between. This CDR3 is CASSQEITVNYGYTF. CDR3 nucleotides: TGCGCCAGCAGCCAAGAGATAACAGTTAACTATGGCTACACCTTC.

The rearrangement links TRBV15 to TRBJ1-1; a possible D gene is TRBD1 (6 bases). V lost 8 bases to trimming and J lost 0 bases, with 10 bases between them. This CDR3 contains 13 residues. Germline loops: CDR1 LNHNV, CDR2 YYDKDF (reference sequence). The CDR3: CATGQIMNTEAFF. CDR3 nucleotides: TGTGCCACCGGACAGATCATGAACACTGAAGCTTTCTTT.

The chain is built from TRBV6-5 and TRBJ2-1; 7 nucleotides line up with TRBD2. Germline V lookup: CDR1 MNHEY, CDR2 SVGAGI. After removal of 4 bases from V and 0 bases from J, the junction contained 3 bases not matched to a gene. The CDR3 is 15 residues long. In DNA, the CDR3 is TGTGCCAGCAGTTTAGCGGGCCGCTCCTACAATGAGCAGTTCTTC. It encodes CASSLAGRSYNEQFF.

Concerning this clone: Its ends do not fully match the called genes, so a read error is possible. The chain recombines TRBV6-1 with TRBJ1-1; maybe TRBD1 (6 bases). The CDR3 has 13 residues. Germline CDR1 and CDR2: MNHNS and SASEGT. As DNA, the CDR3 is TGTGCCAGCAGCGCCCTGGACGGGACATCGGGCATCTTT. Amino acids: CASSALDGTSGIF.

The rearrangement uses TRBV2 and TRBJ2-7; TRBD1 might be the D (6 bases). The CDR3 sequence is 15 residues long. CDR1 and CDR2 (germline): SNHLY, FYNNEI. Trimming stripped 5 bases from V and 6 bases from J, with 20 bases between. This chain's CDR3 is CASSHGQIAPSEQYF. Written as DNA, the CDR3 is TGTGCCAGCAGTCACGGACAGATAGCTCCCTCCGAGCAGTACTTC.

This sequence joins TRBV6-1 and TRBJ2-1; tentatively, D is TRBD2 (6 bases). CDR3 length: 14 residues. CDR1 MNHNS and CDR2 SASEGT come from the germline V gene. The ends were cut back, 3 bases at V and 10 bases at J, with 16 bases in the middle. CDR3 sequence reads: CASSDSGEWGEQFF. CDR3 in DNA: TGTGCCAGCAGTGATTCGGGGGAGTGGGGCGAGCAGTTCTTC.

Only a few counts were recorded for this clone. The chain carries TRBV28 and TRBJ1-6; the match to TRBD1 covers 10 bases. The CDR3 length is 17 residues. The trim removed 0 bases at V and 10 bases at J, leaving 9 bases unmatched. The germline CDR1 and CDR2 sequences are MDHEN and SYDVKM. The CDR3 sequence: CASSLWDRGLQNSPLHF. The CDR3 DNA follows: TGTGCCAGCAGTTTATGGGACAGGGGGTTACAAAACTCACCCCTCCACTTT.

The rearrangement joins TRBV29-1 to TRBJ2-5, with 7 bases identical to TRBD1. The last part of the DNA fits TRBJ2-7 better; the J call may be wrong. CDR1 is SQVTM, CDR2 ANQGSEA, per germline. The CDR3 is 11 residues long. CDR3 DNA: TGCAGCGCCGGGACAGAATACGAGCAGTACTTC. It translates to CSAGTEYEQYF.

The chain combines TRBV6-6 with TRBJ1-2; TRBD1 is a possible D gene (5 bases). Germline CDR1 MNHNY, CDR2 SVGAGI (reference sequence). The CDR3 totals 12 residues. The V and J ends lost 7 bases and 8 bases respectively, with 14 bases between them. CDR3: CASISGIVGYTF. For the CDR3, the DNA is TGTGCCAGCATTTCAGGGATAGTGGGCTACACCTTC.

This clone was picked up one time. This chain joins TRBV9 and TRBJ1-1; possibly TRBD1 for D (5 bases). The ends were cut back, 4 bases at V and 6 bases at J, with 16 bases in the middle. This CDR3 has 14 amino acids. CDR1 is SGDLS and CDR2 is YYNGEE in the germline V gene. In DNA, the CDR3 is TGTGCCAGCAGCCCCCGGGGAGGGGAGGCTGAAGCTTTCTTT. Protein sequence: CASSPRGGEAEAFF.

This sequence joins TRBV28 and TRBJ1-4, with D unresolved. CDR3 length: 16 residues. Germline V gene data show CDR1 as MDHEN and CDR2 as SYDVKM. The germline V and J ends were trimmed by 3 bases and 10 bases, with 21 bases remaining between them. The CDR3 DNA reads as TGTGCCAGCAGTTTGGGAGCGACTGGTTTATCTGGAAAACTGTTTTTT. Encoded protein: CASSLGATGLSGKLFF.

The chain combines TRBV15 with TRBJ1-5; no firm D call. CDR3 size: 15 residues. Germline-derived CDR1 and CDR2 are LNHNV and YYDKDF (reference sequence). The germline V and J ends were trimmed by 0 bases and 7 bases, with 13 bases remaining between them. The CDR3: CATSREDGRGQPQHF. CDR3 DNA: TGTGCCACCAGCAGAGAGGACGGGCGGGGACAGCCCCAGCATTTT.

This clone came up a few times. The chain uses TRBV7-9 and TRBJ1-1; maybe TRBD1 (5 bases). Germline assignment: CDR1 SEHNR and CDR2 FQNEAQ (reference sequence). This CDR3 comprises 14 residues. Trimming removed 5 bases at V and 5 bases at J, with 15 bases between. The CDR3: CASSLKSRDTEAFF. The DNA of the CDR3 is TGTGCCAGCAGCCTCAAAAGCAGGGATACTGAAGCTTTCTTT.

The rearrangement joins TRBV5-1 to TRBJ2-7; 8 bases agree with TRBD1. With V trimmed by 4 bases and J by 1 base, 4 bases remained unmatched. This CDR3 comprises 14 residues. Germline CDR1 and CDR2: SGHRS and YFSETQ. The DNA for the CDR3 is TGCGCCAGCAGCCGGACAGGGAATTCCTACGAGCAGTACTTC. Its translation is CASSRTGNSYEQYF.

The V call is TRBV30, the J call TRBJ1-4, with a weak D call TRBD1 (6 bases). This CDR3 is 14 amino acids long. Germline CDR1 and CDR2: GTSNPN and SVGIG (reference sequence). Trimming left V 0 bases short and J 1 base short, with 6 bases between. The CDR3 bases are TGTGCCTGGAGTGTAGGGGGAACTAATGAAAAACTGTTTTTT. It encodes CAWSVGGTNEKLFF.

This clone was recorded once. The chain is built from TRBV2 and TRBJ2-5; 7 nucleotides line up with TRBD2. The CDR3 is 14 amino acids. The V and J ends lost 4 bases and 5 bases, in that order; junction bases with no gene match: 7. Germline V gives CDR1 SNHLY, CDR2 FYNNEI. The CDR3 nucleotides are TGTGCCAGCAGTGGGGGGGGGATCCAGGAGACCCAGTACTTC. It yields the protein CASSGGGIQETQYF.

This clone was seen more than once but under ten times. J is TRBJ2-7 and V is TRBV5-1; 8 bases map to TRBD2. The J segment lost 5 bases and the V segment lost 0 bases, leaving 4 bases of the junction unmatched. Germline V lookup: CDR1 SGHRS, CDR2 YFSETQ. The CDR3 has 14 residues. In DNA form, the CDR3 reads TGCGCCAGCAGCTTGGCGGGACTAGGTAACGAGCAGTACTTC. Translation: CASSLAGLGNEQYF.